Following are 16 T cell receptor beta chains from one sample sequenced in a study of blood T cell repertoires in COVID-19. Sequenced by immunoSEQ multiplex PCR; TCRdb stores in-frame clones only, minus some. This table holds about 81,000 clones, under 90% found once. The sequencing input was peripheral blood. The receptor set was obtained from a human donor in a cohort sampled during active COVID-19.

The chain joins TRBV16 to TRBJ2-3; D is perhaps TRBD1 (5 bases). CDR3 length equals 16 residues. In germline, CDR1 is KGHSY, CDR2 FQNENV. Trimming cost V 6 bases and J 2 bases, with 18 bases left between them. CDR3 bases: TGTGCCAGCAGACCAACGGATACAGGTACCACAGATACGCAGTATTTT. It codes for CASRPTDTGTTDTQYF.

The rearrangement links TRBV19 to TRBJ1-2; D remains ambiguous. The CDR3 spans 17 residues. V was shortened by 3 bases and J by 4 bases, with 21 bases between the two germline ends. Germline CDR1 and CDR2: LNHDA and SQIVND (reference sequence). The CDR3 region has the DNA TGTGCCAGTAGTATCCCGGCCTCCTACAGCATCTTCTATGGCTACACCTTC. It encodes CASSIPASYSIFYGYTF. The full variable domain, with the rest looked up from reference TRBV19 and TRBJ1-2, is DGGITQSPKYLFRKEGQNVTLSCEQNLNHDAMYWYRQDPGQGLRLIYYSQIVNDFQKGDIAEGYSVSREKKESFPLTVTSAQKNPTAFYLCASSIPASYSIFYGYTFGSGTRLTVV.

The V and J genes are TRBV5-6 and TRBJ1-3; D is uncertain. CDR1 and CDR2 from the germline V gene are SGHDT and YYEEEE. The ends were cut back, 3 bases at V and 2 bases at J, with 12 bases in the middle. This CDR3 is built from 15 residues. CDR3 in amino acids: CASSSARVPGNTIYF. CDR3 coding DNA: TGTGCCAGCAGCTCCGCTCGAGTTCCTGGAAACACCATATATTTT.

This sequence joins TRBV11-2 and TRBJ2-1; TRBD2 agrees at 10 bases. The germline V gene has CDR1 SGHAT and CDR2 FQNNGV. With V trimmed by 2 bases and J by 4 bases, 5 bases remained unmatched. This CDR3 contains 16 residues. DNA for the CDR3: TGTGCCAGCAGCTTACAACTAGCGGGGTCTTACAATGAGCAGTTCTTC. Translated, it gives CASSLQLAGSYNEQFF.

V and J are TRBV12-3 or TRBV12-4 and TRBJ1-1; D not certain. CDR3 size: 12 residues. V shed 8 bases and J shed 4 bases, with 11 bases lying between them. CDR3 sequence reads: CASSVGGTEAFF. DNA for the CDR3: TGTGCCAGCTCGGTAGGAGGCACTGAAGCTTTCTTT.

V gene TRBV7-2 combines with J gene TRBJ2-7, with 10 bases lining up with TRBD2. The CDR3 covers 19 residues. J was trimmed by 2 bases and V by 5 bases; bases with no gene match: 18. Germline lookup yields CDR1 SGHTA and CDR2 FQGNSA. CDR3 protein: CASSKYYRQRLAGPYEQYF. The DNA of the CDR3 is TGTGCCAGCAGCAAGTACTATCGGCAAAGACTAGCGGGTCCCTACGAGCAGTACTTC.

As for this clone: Additional DNA sequences in this sample encode the identical CDR3. The genes are TRBV3-1 (or the pseudogene TRBV3-2) and TRBJ2-3; D unresolved. V was clipped by 4 bases and J by 4 bases, with 6 bases between them. CDR3 size: 12 residues. Germline lookup yields CDR1 LGHDT and CDR2 YNNKEL (reference sequence). CDR3 sequence: CASSPSADTQYF. For the CDR3, the DNA is TGTGCCAGCAGCCCCTCGGCAGATACGCAGTATTTT.

The chain couples TRBV7-3 to TRBJ2-3; the match to TRBD2 covers 8 bases. Germline CDR1 is SGHTA and CDR2 is FQGTGA. The CDR3 runs 15 residues. The trim removed 4 bases at V and 6 bases at J, leaving 9 bases unmatched. In DNA, the CDR3 is TGTGCCAGCAGCTCCGGACTAGCTAAGGCCGATACGCAGTATTTT. Translated, it gives CASSSGLAKADTQYF.

This clone has a single count. This rearrangement joins TRBV15 to TRBJ1-2, with unresolved D. The CDR3 contains 17 residues. The V gene lost 0 bases and the J gene lost 1 base, with 15 bases spanning the gap. The germline V gene encodes CDR1 LNHNV and CDR2 YYDKDF (reference sequence). CDR3 DNA sequence: TGTGCCACCAGCAGAGATTTGTCGGGGAGAGATAACTATGGCTACACCTTC. Translating it yields CATSRDLSGRDNYGYTF.

The gene calls are TRBV19 and TRBJ2-7; 9 positions agree with TRBD1. This CDR3 has 14 amino acids. Unmatched junction bases numbered 5, after V lost 8 bases and J lost 0 bases. The germline V gene encodes CDR1 LNHDA and CDR2 SQIVND (reference sequence). The chain's CDR3 is CASARTGVSYEQYF. The DNA for the CDR3 is TGTGCCAGTGCAAGGACAGGGGTCTCCTACGAGCAGTACTTC.

This chain joins TRBV3-1 (or the pseudogene TRBV3-2) and TRBJ2-7; D is ambiguous. The CDR3 sequence is 11 residues long. V was shortened by 0 bases and J by 7 bases, with 4 bases between the two germline ends. Germline loops: CDR1 LGHDT, CDR2 YNNKEL (reference sequence). CDR3 DNA: TGTGCCAGCAGCCAAGATTATGAGCAGTACTTC. This translates into CASSQDYEQYF.

This sequence joins TRBV9 and TRBJ1-3; D possibly corresponds to TRBD1 (6 bases). CDR3 length equals 17 residues. V shed 4 bases and J shed 0 bases, with 17 bases lying between them. The germline V gene encodes CDR1 SGDLS and CDR2 YYNGEE. CDR3 loop: CASSPSGGYSSGNTIYF. The CDR3 DNA reads as TGTGCCAGCAGCCCCTCTGGGGGCTACTCCTCTGGAAACACCATATATTTT.

This clone occurred a few times. The chain uses TRBV7-8 and TRBJ1-5; 11 bases fit TRBD1. The CDR3 totals 16 residues. In germline, CDR1 is SGHVS, CDR2 FQNEAQ. After removal of 5 bases from V and 2 bases from J, the junction contained 5 bases not matched to a gene. CDR3 sequence: CASSADRGPGNQPQHF. The CDR3 nucleotides read TGTGCCAGCAGCGCGGACAGGGGGCCTGGCAATCAGCCCCAGCATTTT.

The CDR3: CASSPGREETQYF. CDR3 DNA: TGTGCCAGCAGCCCAGGACGGGAGGAGACCCAGTACTTC. The chain combines TRBV5-4 with TRBJ2-5, with D perhaps TRBD2 (6 bases). This CDR3 has 13 amino acids. The V end lost 4 bases, the J end lost 5 bases, and 12 bases lay between the germline ends. Germline V lookup: CDR1 SGHNT, CDR2 YYREEE (reference sequence).

The chain combines TRBV6-6 with TRBJ1-5; D possibly corresponds to TRBD1 (5 bases). CDR1 is MNHNY, CDR2 SVGAGI, per germline (reference sequence). The ends were cut back, 5 bases at V and 8 bases at J, with 10 bases in the middle. This CDR3 region has 12 residues. The DNA of the CDR3 is TGTGCCAGCAGTCCCAGGGTTGAGCCCCAGCATTTT. Its translation: CASSPRVEPQHF.

This chain links TRBV15 with TRBJ1-2, with D possibly TRBD1 on 6 matching bases. Germline CDR1 LNHNV, CDR2 YYDKDF (reference sequence). Trimming shortened V by 2 bases and J by 7 bases, and 14 bases separated the two germline ends. The CDR3 is 14 residues long. The CDR3 loop reads CATSRTSEGGGYTF. CDR3 DNA sequence: TGTGCCACCAGCAGAACCTCGGAAGGGGGTGGCTACACCTTC.